The T cell receptor (beta chain) described here comes from a study of identical twins. Only healthy Caucasians were included as donors. A single record per CDR3 protein comes from TCRdb applying MiXCR to the 5' RACE reads. This sample has over 500,000 distinct CDR3 sequences, with 20% to 25% found just once. A further study also used this sample, focusing on T cells expressing NK-cell markers. That paper notes: With an anti-gamma-delta TCR antibody, sorting in several experiments was kept to alpha-beta TCR T cells. NKG2C+ dominant clonotype frequencies in six donors were roughly 1.0-7.0% of CD8+ T cells. These clonotypes additionally ranked first within the CD3+CD56-NKG2C+ fraction of four donors.

Sequencing used CD4+ T cells sorted from blood. The source is a woman in her late teens or twenties in good health.

DNA of the CDR3: TGCAGTGCTAGGATAGCGGGAAAAGAGACCCAGTACTTC. Translation gives CSARIAGKETQYF. The chain has TRBV20-1 and TRBJ2-5, with 8 bases matching TRBD2. Germline CDR1 is DFQATT and CDR2 is SNEGSKA (reference sequence). The CDR3 has 13 amino acids. Trimming took 3 bases from V and 3 from J; bases not matched to a gene: 3.